The 16 T cell receptor beta chains below were found in one sample sequenced in a study of T cell repertoires in cytomegalovirus infection. Their antigens are not known. MiXCR, run by TCRdb on the reads, gives a single entry per CDR3 protein. The data hold tens of thousands of distinct CDR3 sequences, with 20% to 25% observed a single time. This specimen was CD8+ T cells from cultured PBMCs, taken from culture after CMV antigen stimulation. The receptor set was obtained from a human donor in good health (CMV status not recorded). Some clones in this sample may be carry-over from other donors' samples.

This clonotype was seen only a few times. The rearrangement links TRBV25-1 to TRBJ2-3; 10 positions agree with TRBD2. This CDR3 is built from 15 residues. The germline CDR1 and CDR2 sequences are MGHDK and SYGVNS. J lost 2 bases, V lost 2 bases, and 1 base had no gene match. The CDR3 spells CASSELAGDTDTQYF. The CDR3 nucleotides are TGTGCCAGCAGTGAACTAGCGGGAGACACAGATACGCAGTATTTT. The whole variable domain, remainder taken from reference TRBV25-1 and TRBJ2-3, is EADIYQTPRYLVIGTGKKITLECSQTMGHDKMYWYQQDPGMELHLIHYSYGVNSTEKGDLSSESTVSRIRTEHFPLTLESARPSHTSQYLCASSELAGDTDTQYFGPGTRLTVL.

The V and J genes are TRBV11-2 and TRBJ2-3; TRBD2 matches 7 bases. This CDR3 contains 15 residues. The germline V gene encodes CDR1 SGHAT and CDR2 FQNNGV. The V and J ends lost 5 bases and 2 bases, in that order; junction bases with no gene match: 7. This CDR3 is CASSPVAGDTDTQYF. Written as DNA, the CDR3 is TGTGCCAGCAGCCCGGTTGCGGGGGACACAGATACGCAGTATTTT.

This sequence joins TRBV7-2 and TRBJ1-2; D unclear. CDR3 length equals 17 residues. In germline, CDR1 is SGHTA, CDR2 FQGNSA. Trimming took off 1 base at V and 6 bases at J, with 21 bases between the two ends. This CDR3 reads CASSLVLGGVETHGYTF. DNA of the CDR3: TGTGCCAGCAGCTTAGTCTTGGGCGGCGTAGAAACCCATGGCTACACCTTC.

This clonotype has a handful of counts. This chain uses TRBV12-3 or TRBV12-4 with TRBJ2-3; 10 nucleotides agree with TRBD1. Trimming removed 6 bases from V and 3 bases from J; junction bases left unmatched: 6. The CDR3 loop spans 15 amino acids. CDR3 coding DNA: TGTGCCAGCAGAACCGGGACAGGGGCAACAGATACGCAGTATTTT. This translates into CASRTGTGATDTQYF.

This clonotype was found a few times. The chain joins TRBV7-6 to TRBJ2-4, with 8 nucleotides matching TRBD2. V was clipped by 5 bases and J by 6 bases; unmatched bases: 12. In germline, CDR1 is SGHVS, CDR2 FNYEAQ. This CDR3 comprises 16 residues. The CDR3 reads CASSNSRGLEVNIQYF. For the CDR3, the DNA is TGTGCCAGCAGCAACTCGCGGGGACTAGAAGTAAACATTCAGTACTTC.

The V call is TRBV4-1, the J call TRBJ2-5; 12 positions match TRBD2. The V segment lost 4 bases and the J segment 3 bases; nucleotides outside the gene matches: 6. The CDR3 has 16 amino acids. The germline V gene encodes CDR1 MGHRA and CDR2 YSYEKL. The CDR3 DNA reads as TGCGCCAGCAGCCCGCGACTAGCGGGGGCTAAAGAGACCCAGTACTTC. It specifies CASSPRLAGAKETQYF.

This clonotype was picked up a small number of times. This chain links TRBV6-2 or TRBV6-3 with TRBJ2-3, with unresolved D. Per germline, CDR1 MNHEY and CDR2 SVGEGT. V was clipped by 5 bases and J by 5 bases, with 5 bases between them. This CDR3 spans 11 amino acids. The CDR3 bases are TGTGCCAGCAGTCGTCGAGATACGCAGTATTTT. This codes for CASSRRDTQYF.

This clonotype has only a few counts. This rearrangement joins TRBV20-1 to TRBJ1-2; no clear D. The CDR3 consists of 11 residues. Trimming left V 3 bases short and J 5 bases short, with 7 bases between. Per the germline V gene, CDR1 is DFQATT and CDR2 is SNEGSKA (reference sequence). The CDR3, as DNA: TGCAGTGCTAGGGACCCATATGGCTACACCTTC. It codes for CSARDPYGYTF.

This sequence joins TRBV27 and TRBJ2-3; 11 positions agree with TRBD1. Germline V lookup: CDR1 MNHEY, CDR2 SMNVEV (reference sequence). Trimming cost V 2 bases and J 3 bases; bases outside gene matches: 1. The CDR3 runs 15 residues. The CDR3 protein is CASSLRDRGTDTQYF. The CDR3, as DNA: TGTGCCAGCAGTTTACGGGACAGGGGGACAGATACGCAGTATTTT.

Only a few counts were recorded for this clonotype. CDR3 region: CASSSTGAGELFF. CDR3 bases: TGTGCCAGCAGCTCAACAGGGGCCGGGGAGCTGTTTTTT. V is TRBV9 and J is TRBJ2-2; 7 bases are a match to TRBD1. The CDR3 contains 13 residues. In germline, CDR1 is SGDLS, CDR2 YYNGEE. V lost 4 bases to trimming and J lost 6 bases; unmatched junction nucleotides: 3.

This clonotype turned up a few times. This chain uses TRBV6-1 with TRBJ1-4; 8 positions match TRBD1. V gave up 1 base and J gave up 8 bases; unmatched junction bases: 9. Germline CDR1 MNHNS, CDR2 SASEGT. CDR3 size: 16 residues. CDR3 DNA: TGTGCCAGCAGTGAAGAGGAAGGACAGGGCGGCGAAAAACTGTTTTTT. Encoded protein: CASSEEEGQGGEKLFF.

This clonotype was observed a handful of times. The V gene is TRBV27, the J gene TRBJ1-1; no definite D call. This CDR3 comprises 13 residues. Trimming left V 6 bases short and J 7 bases short, with 15 bases between. Germline V gene lookup returns CDR1 MNHEY and CDR2 SMNVEV (reference sequence). The CDR3 coding sequence is TGTGCCAGCAGGTTAGCGGTTAGCGGTGAAGCTTTCTTT. Protein product: CASRLAVSGEAFF.

This clonotype occurred a few times. The rearrangement uses TRBV7-8 and TRBJ1-1; no clear D gene. The V gene lost 1 base and the J gene lost 8 bases, with 11 bases spanning the gap. Germline assignment: CDR1 SGHVS and CDR2 FQNEAQ. CDR3 length equals 13 residues. The CDR3 coding sequence is TGTGCCAGCAGCTTAGGAGGGAGGCCAGAAGCTTTCTTT. It encodes CASSLGGRPEAFF.

This chain joins TRBV7-6 and TRBJ2-5; possibly TRBD2 for D (5 bases). Germline CDR1 SGHVS, CDR2 FNYEAQ. V lost 3 bases to trimming and J lost 4 bases, with 18 bases between them. The CDR3 sequence is 16 residues long. CDR3 sequence reads: CASSLGRMGAPETQYF. The DNA of the CDR3 is TGTGCCAGCAGCTTGGGTAGGATGGGAGCCCCAGAGACCCAGTACTTC.

V usage is TRBV12-3 or TRBV12-4 and J usage is TRBJ2-3; a possible D gene is TRBD2 (6 bases). There are 13 residues in the CDR3. V lost 10 bases and J lost 2, with 13 bases in between. The CDR3 is CATTGEPTDTQYF. CDR3 nucleotides: TGTGCCACCACGGGGGAACCCACAGATACGCAGTATTTT.

This clonotype appeared a few times. The chain is built from TRBV6-2 or TRBV6-3 and TRBJ1-1; D gene uncertain. The ends were cut back, 0 bases at V and 8 bases at J, with 7 bases in the middle. The CDR3 loop spans 12 amino acids. Germline V gives CDR1 MNHEY, CDR2 SVGEGT. CDR3 nucleotide sequence: TGTGCCAGCAGTTACTCGAGGAGGGAAGCTTTCTTT. Translating it yields CASSYSRREAFF.